This entry lists 22 T cell receptor beta chains sequenced from one sample in a study of shared clonotypes between healthy human individuals. Using immunoSEQ multiplex PCR, the repertoire was profiled, and TCRdb retains in-frame clones only, with some absent. The sample contains about 2.4 million clones, about 92% of which appear only once. Source material: naive CD4+ T cells sorted from blood. Subset in this sample: CD45RA+ positively selected. Every receptor here comes from a man younger than 35 in good health.

The J gene is TRBJ2-1, the V gene TRBV5-6; 9 nucleotides line up with TRBD1. This CDR3 comprises 18 residues. Germline values: CDR1 SGHDT, CDR2 YYEEEE. The V and J ends lost 2 bases and 6 bases, in that order; junction bases with no gene match: 15. The chain's CDR3 is CASSFDRGVTIPTNEQFF. The CDR3, as DNA: TGTGCCAGCAGCTTCGACAGGGGGGTTACTATCCCAACCAATGAGCAGTTCTTC.

The CDR3 DNA sequence: TGTGCCAGCAGCTTGTTCAGACCCCCCGCTCTGGGCTATGGCTACACCTTC. Protein sequence: CASSLFRPPALGYGYTF. The chain couples TRBV5-6 to TRBJ1-2; D is unclear. Looked up from germline, CDR1 is SGHDT and CDR2 is YYEEEE. The CDR3 is 17 amino acids. V was trimmed by 1 base and J by 4 bases, leaving 20 bases between them.

The chain links TRBV15 to TRBJ2-7, with D possibly matching TRBD1 (6 bases). The V and J ends lost 8 bases and 2 bases respectively, with 10 bases between them. The CDR3 covers 12 residues. The germline V gene encodes CDR1 LNHNV and CDR2 YYDKDF (reference sequence). CDR3: CATGRDTYEQYF. The CDR3 bases are TGTGCCACCGGCCGGGACACCTACGAGCAGTACTTC.

J is TRBJ2-5 and V is TRBV10-3; 8 bases are shared with TRBD2. The CDR3 is 14 residues long. V trimming: 2 bases; J trimming: 5 bases; junction bases outside the gene matches: 4. Germline V gene data show CDR1 as ENHRY and CDR2 as SYGVKD. CDR3 region: CAISEGAGGETQYF. The CDR3 DNA reads TGTGCCATCAGTGAGGGGGCGGGGGGCGAGACCCAGTACTTC.

The rearrangement uses TRBV30 and TRBJ2-3; D unresolved. This CDR3 has 13 residues. V shed 3 bases and J shed 2 bases, with 9 bases lying between them. Germline lookup yields CDR1 GTSNPN and CDR2 SVGIG (reference sequence). The CDR3 coding sequence is TGTGCCTGGAGGAGGAGTGACACAGATACGCAGTATTTT. Its protein is CAWRRSDTDTQYF.

The chain combines TRBV19 with TRBJ2-2; tentative D call: TRBD1 (5 bases). The CDR3 extends over 12 amino acids. V was cut by 4 bases and J by 7 bases, with 7 bases left in between. In germline, CDR1 is LNHDA, CDR2 SQIVND (reference sequence). For the CDR3, the DNA is TGTGCCAGTAGTACAGGGAACGGGGAGCTGTTTTTT. Translated: CASSTGNGELFF.

About this clone: Sequence at one end of the junction differs from germline and may be a read error. The chain carries TRBV5-1 and TRBJ1-2; 8 positions match TRBD1. Germline loops: CDR1 SGHRS, CDR2 YFSETQ. CDR3 length: 14 amino acids. This CDR3 reads CASSLVQGGYSYTF. The CDR3, as DNA: TGCGCCAGCAGCCTCGTACAGGGGGGCTATAGCTACACCTTC.

The chain employs TRBV14 and TRBJ2-7, with D unresolved. Germline values: CDR1 SGHDN, CDR2 FVKESK. CDR3 length equals 13 residues. V shed 1 base and J shed 12 bases, with 16 bases lying between them. In nucleotides, the CDR3 is TGTGCCAGCAGCCAAGGCCCGGGCCAGGTGTGGTACTTC. Protein: CASSQGPGQVWYF.

This CDR3 is CASSQSWGYDRNQPQHF. The CDR3 DNA sequence: TGCGCCAGCAGTCAATCGTGGGGTTATGATCGCAATCAGCCCCAGCATTTT. The V gene is TRBV23-1, the J gene TRBJ1-5; D gene ambiguous. TRBV23-1 is assigned to the ORF class and has an uncertain function. Between the trimmed V and J ends, which lost 0 bases and 2 bases, there was a span of 14 bases. The CDR3 is made up of 17 amino acids.

The genes are TRBV12-5 and TRBJ2-7; a possible D gene is TRBD1 (5 bases). This CDR3 has 13 amino acids. Germline CDR1 LGHNT, CDR2 FRNRAP. V shed 5 bases and J shed 4 bases, with 12 bases lying between them. In nucleotides, the CDR3 is TGTGCTAGTGGTCTTTCTTCAGGGTACGAGCAGTACTTC. Its protein product is CASGLSSGYEQYF. Supplemented by reference TRBV12-5 and TRBJ2-7, the full variable domain reads DARVTQTPRHKVTEMGQEVTMRCQPILGHNTVFWYRQTMMQGLELLAYFRNRAPLDDSGMPKDRFSAEMPDATLATLKIQPSEPRDSAVYFCASGLSSGYEQYFGPGTRLTVT.

The J gene is TRBJ1-2, the V gene TRBV7-9; D remains ambiguous. The V end lost 5 bases, the J end lost 7 bases, and 14 bases lay between the germline ends. CDR3 length: 13 amino acids. In germline, CDR1 is SEHNR, CDR2 FQNEAQ (reference sequence). In DNA form, the CDR3 reads TGTGCCAGCAGCCCAGAGATCAACGGTGGCTACACCTTC. Translated: CASSPEINGGYTF.

V and J are TRBV19 and TRBJ2-7; perhaps TRBD1 as D (6 bases). CDR1 is LNHDA and CDR2 is SQIVND in the germline V gene (reference sequence). With 4 bases removed from V and 3 bases from J, the gap between germline ends came to 13 bases. The CDR3 loop spans 14 amino acids. CDR3 nucleotides: TGTGCCAGTAGTAGCCCACAGGGAATCTACGAGCAGTACTTC. Its protein product is CASSSPQGIYEQYF.

V is TRBV5-1 and J is TRBJ2-3, with 8 bases aligning to TRBD1. V shed 0 bases, J shed 5 bases, and the junction held 5 bases outside the gene matches. Per germline, CDR1 SGHRS and CDR2 YFSETQ. The CDR3 is made up of 15 amino acids. CDR3 sequence (DNA): TGCGCCAGCAGCTTGGGGACAGGGCCCCAAGATACGCAGTATTTT. Amino acid sequence: CASSLGTGPQDTQYF.

This chain connects TRBV5-1 to TRBJ2-1; 7 bases are a match to TRBD2. Germline values: CDR1 SGHRS, CDR2 YFSETQ. V shed 4 bases, J shed 1 base, and the junction held 8 bases outside the gene matches. The length of the CDR3 is 16 residues. The CDR3 is CASSPGGGPSYNEQFF. CDR3 DNA sequence: TGCGCCAGCAGCCCCGGCGGGGGACCTTCCTACAATGAGCAGTTCTTC.

The rearrangement links TRBV11-2 to TRBJ2-1; 11 bases are shared with TRBD2. Germline V CDR1 and CDR2: SGHAT, FQNNGV. The CDR3 spans 17 residues. With 5 bases clipped from V and 8 bases from J, the junction kept 14 bases outside the gene matches. The CDR3: CASSRSSLAGGLDEQFF. CDR3 nucleotides: TGTGCCAGCAGCCGTTCATCCCTAGCGGGAGGCTTGGATGAGCAGTTCTTC.

The chain carries TRBV2 and TRBJ1-5, with TRBD1 identical over 10 bases. This CDR3 is 16 amino acids long. Trimming took 5 bases from V and 7 from J; bases not matched to a gene: 11. CDR1 is SNHLY, CDR2 FYNNEI, per germline. CDR3 nucleotides: TGTGCCAGCAGTTCGATCCGGGACAGGGGTTACCAGCCCCAGCATTTT. Encoded protein: CASSSIRDRGYQPQHF.

Only one count was recorded for this clone. In DNA, the CDR3 is TGTGCCAGCAGCGTAGAGGGGGGACGGAGCACTGAAGCTTTCTTT. Its protein product is CASSVEGGRSTEAFF. The V gene is TRBV9, the J gene TRBJ1-1; maybe TRBD1 (6 bases). Per the germline V gene, CDR1 is SGDLS and CDR2 is YYNGEE. The CDR3 sequence is 15 residues long. Trimming left V 0 bases short and J 4 bases short, with 13 bases between. Using reference TRBV9 and TRBJ1-1 for the parts outside the CDR3, the full variable domain is DSGVTQTPKHLITATGQRVTLRCSPRSGDLSVYWYQQSLDQGLQFLIQYYNGEERAKGNILERFSAQQFPDLHSELNLSSLELGDSALYFCASSVEGGRSTEAFFGQGTRLTVV.

J is TRBJ1-1 and V is TRBV6-6; 7 nucleotides match TRBD1. The CDR3 spans 14 residues. The ends lost 2 bases at V and 7 bases at J; junction bases unmatched: 7. The germline V gene encodes CDR1 MNHNY and CDR2 SVGAGI (reference sequence). Here the CDR3 reads CASSYETGIGEAFF. CDR3 coding DNA: TGTGCCAGCAGTTACGAGACAGGGATTGGTGAAGCTTTCTTT.

Comments on this clone: This sample also contains other DNA sequences that code for the same CDR3. The rearrangement uses TRBV28 and TRBJ2-5; D may be TRBD1 (6 bases). Deletions cut 2 bases from V and 5 bases from J, with 9 bases between. Germline V lookup: CDR1 MDHEN, CDR2 SYDVKM. The CDR3 has 13 residues. The CDR3: CASSLGGAETQYF. Here the CDR3 DNA reads TGTGCCAGCAGTTTAGGGGGCGCGGAGACCCAGTACTTC.

The gene calls are TRBV4-1 and TRBJ1-6; possible D gene TRBD1, 5 bases. Germline lookup yields CDR1 MGHRA and CDR2 YSYEKL. This CDR3 contains 16 residues. V was trimmed by 3 bases and J by 6 bases, leaving 15 bases between them. In DNA, the CDR3 is TGCGCCAGCAGCCAGGCTCCTCGCGGGGCTAATTCACCCCTCCACTTT. Its protein product is CASSQAPRGANSPLHF.

The chain combines TRBV7-2 with TRBJ2-3; unclear D gene. From germline, CDR1 is SGHTA and CDR2 FQGNSA. Trimming removed 4 bases from V and 3 bases from J, with 2 bases in between. This CDR3 has 11 residues. The CDR3 spells CASSWTDTQYF. The DNA of the CDR3 is TGTGCCAGCAGCTGGACAGATACGCAGTATTTT.

The V gene is TRBV6-1, the J gene TRBJ1-2, with 8 bases matching TRBD1. CDR3 length equals 14 residues. With 5 bases clipped from V and 6 bases from J, the junction kept 8 bases outside the gene matches. In germline, CDR1 is MNHNS, CDR2 SASEGT. The CDR3 DNA follows: TGTGCCAGCAGTAACCAACAGGGGGTGGATGGCTACACCTTC. Amino acid sequence: CASSNQQGVDGYTF.